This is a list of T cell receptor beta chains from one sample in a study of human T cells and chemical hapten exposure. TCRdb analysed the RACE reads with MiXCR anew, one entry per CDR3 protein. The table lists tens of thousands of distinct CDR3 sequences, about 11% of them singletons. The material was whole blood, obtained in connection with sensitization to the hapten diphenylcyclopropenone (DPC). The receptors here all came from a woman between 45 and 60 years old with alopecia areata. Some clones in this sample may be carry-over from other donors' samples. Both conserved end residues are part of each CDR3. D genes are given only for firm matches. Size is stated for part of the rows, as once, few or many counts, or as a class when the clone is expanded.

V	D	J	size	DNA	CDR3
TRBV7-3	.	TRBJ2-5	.	TGTGCCAGCAGCTTAACGACAACTACCCAAGAGACCCAGTACTTC	CASSLTTTTQETQYF
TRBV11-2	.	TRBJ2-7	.	TGTGCCAGCAGCTTGAGACCCGGGACCAGCTCCTACGAGCAGTACTTC	CASSLRPGTSSYEQYF
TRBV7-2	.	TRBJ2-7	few	TGTGCCAGCAGAACCGCGGGCGGATACGAGCAGTACTTC	CASRTAGGYEQYF
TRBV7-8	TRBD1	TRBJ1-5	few	TGTGCCAGCAGCCCCAGGACAGGGAATCAGCCCCAGCATTTT	CASSPRTGNQPQHF
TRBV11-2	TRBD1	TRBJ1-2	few	TGTGCCAGCAGCTTAGGGACAGGGAATGGCTACACCTTC	CASSLGTGNGYTF
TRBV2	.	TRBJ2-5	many	TGTGCCAGCAGTTCTGGGCAGATGGAGACCCAGTACTTC	CASSSGQMETQYF
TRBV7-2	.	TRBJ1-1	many	TGTGCCAGCAGGCCCCGCTGGACCGGCACTGAAGCTTTCTTT	CASRPRWTGTEAFF
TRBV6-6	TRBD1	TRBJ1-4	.	TGTGCCAGCAGTTACTTACCGGACAGGGGATTTAATGAAAAACTGTTTTTT	CASSYLPDRGFNEKLFF
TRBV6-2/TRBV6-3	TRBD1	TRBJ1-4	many	TGTGCCAGCAGTTCCGCCGGACAGGTCTACGGGAGAGGGAAACTGTTTTTT	CASSSAGQVYGRGKLFF
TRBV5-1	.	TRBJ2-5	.	TGCGCCAGCAGCTTAACAGAGACCCAGTACTTC	CASSLTETQYF
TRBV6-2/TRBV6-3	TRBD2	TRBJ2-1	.	TGTGCCACCGTAGCGGGGGGGCTTACCCATGAGCAGTTCTTC	CATVAGGLTHEQFF
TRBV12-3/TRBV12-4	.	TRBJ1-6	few	TGTGCCAGCAGTTTTGAGGGTTCACCCCTCCACTTT	CASSFEGSPLHF
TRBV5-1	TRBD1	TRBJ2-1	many	TGCGCCAGCACCAGGGACAGGGTTCTCGATGAGCAGTTCTTC	CASTRDRVLDEQFF
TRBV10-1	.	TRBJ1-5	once	TGCGCCAGCAGTGGGCTAAAAGGGCGGGACAGCAATCAGCCCCAGCATTTT	CASSGLKGRDSNQPQHF
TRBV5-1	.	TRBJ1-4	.	TGCGCCAGCAGCTACGGCACTGAAAAACTGTTTTTT	CASSYGTEKLFF
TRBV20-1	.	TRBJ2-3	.	TGCAGTGCTATCCAGCGGGGCACAGATACGCAGTATTTT	CSAIQRGTDTQYF
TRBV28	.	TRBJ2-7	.	TGTGCCAGCAGACAGGGTTTCTACGAGCAGTACTTC	CASRQGFYEQYF
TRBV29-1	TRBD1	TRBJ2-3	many	TGCAGCGTTGAAGTCGAGGACAGGGGCACAGATACGCAGTATTTT	CSVEVEDRGTDTQYF
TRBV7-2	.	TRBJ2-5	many	TGTGCCAGCAGCTTAGGTCCCATCGGGGGGCAGACCCAGTACTTC	CASSLGPIGGQTQYF
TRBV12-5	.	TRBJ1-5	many	TGTGCTAGTGGTACTACAGGGTTTCAGCCCCAGCATTTT	CASGTTGFQPQHF
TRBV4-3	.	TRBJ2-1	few	TGCGCCAGAGCGAGTGAGCAGTTCTTC	CARASEQFF
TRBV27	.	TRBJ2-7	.	TGTGCCAGCAGCCCAACAGGGACCCCTTCCTACGAGCAGTACTTC	CASSPTGTPSYEQYF
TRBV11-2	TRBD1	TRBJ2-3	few	TGTGCCAGCAGCGAACGCCGGGACAGGGTGGATCATACGCAGTATTTT	CASSERRDRVDHTQYF
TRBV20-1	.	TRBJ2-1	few	TGCAGTGCTAGAGATCCCGGGACTTTCTACAATGAGCAGTTCTTC	CSARDPGTFYNEQFF
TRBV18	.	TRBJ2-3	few	TGTGCCAGCTCGCCACTTGGGACAACTAGCACAGATACGCAGTATTTT	CASSPLGTTSTDTQYF
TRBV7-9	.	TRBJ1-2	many	TGTGCCAGCAGCCCACAGGTTTCTTATGGCTACACCTTC	CASSPQVSYGYTF
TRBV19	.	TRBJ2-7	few	TGTGCCACCAAGGCGCGTGGGGGCTCCTACGAGCAGTACTTC	CATKARGGSYEQYF
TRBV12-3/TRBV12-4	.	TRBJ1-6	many	TGTGCCAGCAGGACCAGGAGAAATTCACCCCTCCACTTT	CASRTRRNSPLHF
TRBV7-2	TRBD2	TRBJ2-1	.	TGTGCCAGCAGCTCCCCCCGGGGACGGGGGGGGTCCTACAATGAGCAGTTCTTC	CASSSPRGRGGSYNEQFF
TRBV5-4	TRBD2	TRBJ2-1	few	TGTGCCAGCAGCCCCCTACTATTTGGGACCGGGGGGGGTGAGCAGTTCTTC	CASSPLLFGTGGGEQFF
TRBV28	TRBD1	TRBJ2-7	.	TGTGCCAGCAGCGGGACAGGCGAGACCTACGAGCAGTACTTC	CASSGTGETYEQYF
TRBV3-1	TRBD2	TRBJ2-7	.	TGTGCCAGCAGAGACGCGGGAGGTAGCGAGCAGTACTTC	CASRDAGGSEQYF
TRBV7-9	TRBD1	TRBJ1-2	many	TGTGCCAGCAGCGTCGACAGGGGGGATGGCTACACCTTC	CASSVDRGDGYTF
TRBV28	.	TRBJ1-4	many	TGTGCCAGCAGCAATTACGAAGGGGGGCCCCATGAAAAACTGTTTTTT	CASSNYEGGPHEKLFF
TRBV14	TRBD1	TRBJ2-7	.	TGTGCCAGCAGCTCCGGACAGGTCTCTGGGCAGTACTTC	CASSSGQVSGQYF
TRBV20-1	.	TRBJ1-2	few	TGCAGTGCTAGAAGGGATGGCTACACCTTC	CSARRDGYTF
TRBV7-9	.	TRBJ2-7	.	TGTGCCAGCAGCTTAGATTCCTCCTACGAGCAGTACTTC	CASSLDSSYEQYF
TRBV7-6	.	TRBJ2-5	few	TGTGCCAGCAGCTTAGCCCCTTCGGAAGAGACCCAGTACTTC	CASSLAPSEETQYF
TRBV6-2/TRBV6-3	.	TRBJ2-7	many	TGTGCCAGCAGTTTCGTCAGGCCCTACGAGCAGTACTTC	CASSFVRPYEQYF
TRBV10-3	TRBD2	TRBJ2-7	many	TGTGCCATCAGGGACCCAGCGGGAGGGTCCTACGAGCAGTACTTC	CAIRDPAGGSYEQYF
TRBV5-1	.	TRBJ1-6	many	TGCGCCAGCAGCAGGGCAGGGGTCCATAATTCACCCCTCCACTTT	CASSRAGVHNSPLHF
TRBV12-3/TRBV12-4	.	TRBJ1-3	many	TGTGCCAGCAGGTTCCTTGGAAACACCATATATTTT	CASRFLGNTIYF
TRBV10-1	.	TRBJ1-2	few	TGCGCCAGCAGCAAGGAGCTATTTGATGGCTACACCTTC	CASSKELFDGYTF
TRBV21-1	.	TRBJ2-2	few	TGTGCCAGCAGCCTGAACAGGGGGCCGGGAACCGGGGAGCTGTTTTTT	CASSLNRGPGTGELFF
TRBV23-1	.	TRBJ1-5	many	TGCGCCAGCAGTCCCCAGGGGCGCGGGGGTTATAGCAATCAGCCCCAGCATTTT	CASSPQGRGGYSNQPQHF
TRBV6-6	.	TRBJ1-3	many	TGTGCCAGCAGTGCCAACCCTTTTTACCGAGGAAACACCATATATTTT	CASSANPFYRGNTIYF
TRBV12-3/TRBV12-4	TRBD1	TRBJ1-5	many	TGTGCCAGCAGCCCGACAGGGGAGAGGCAGCCCCAGCATTTT	CASSPTGERQPQHF
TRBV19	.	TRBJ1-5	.	TGTGCCAGTAGTCGGGGATTCGTAGAATATAGCAATCAGCCCCAGCATTTT	CASSRGFVEYSNQPQHF